This entry describes one T cell receptor beta chain. TCRdb's table, derived via immunoSEQ multiplex PCR, lists solely in-frame clones and lacks some. The sample shows 200,000 or so clones, around 94% of them seen only once. This sample stems from a study of control samples from healthy donors and cancer patients. V dropped 2 bases and J dropped 4; count of bases not matched to a gene: 8. Per the germline V gene, CDR1 is MNHEY and CDR2 is SMNVEV (reference sequence). The CDR3 totals 16 residues. Input material: blood. The receptor comes from a man aged 50 to 59 in good health. The chain uses TRBV27 and TRBJ2-7, with 10 bases aligning to TRBD2. The CDR3 nucleotides are TGTGCCAGCAGTTTAAGTCCGCCTAGCGGGGGATACGAGCAGTACTTC. Translating gives CASSLSPPSGGYEQYF.